This T cell receptor beta chain is drawn from a study of OX40 agonist ivuxolimab in advanced cancers. Study-wide points: The antigen specificity of the peripheral T cells (those that were expanded) was not determined.

In regard to this clone: The antigen is unknown.

The repertoire was sequenced with immunoSEQ multiplex PCR; TCRdb's copy has only in-frame clones and lacks some. The sample holds roughly 80,000 clones; roughly 84% are singletons and the top ten take over 0.25%. Germline V lookup: CDR1 SQVTM, CDR2 ANQGSEA. Trimming removed 7 bases from V and 0 bases from J, with 18 bases in between. The CDR3 has 16 amino acids. The gene calls are TRBV29-1 and TRBJ2-2; the D gene could be TRBD1 or TRBD2 (8 bases each). This sequence was found in an adult with an advanced solid tumor such as melanoma, head and neck, liver or kidney cancer. Sample: CD4+ or CD8+ T cells sorted from blood, taken in a trial of the OX40 agonist ivuxolimab. CDR3 sequence reads: CSAGGTGNTNTGELFF. Written as DNA, the CDR3 is TGCAGCGCGGGGGGGACAGGAAATACGAACACCGGGGAGCTGTTTTTT.